This is a list of T cell receptor beta chains from one sample in a study of PD-L1 blockade in urothelial cancer. Using immunoSEQ multiplex PCR, the repertoire was profiled, and TCRdb retains in-frame clones only, with some absent. The data hold about 130,000 clones, with roughly 83% observed a single time. Sequenced material: PBMCs, taken around atezolizumab (anti-PD-L1) treatment. The receptors come from a man over 45 with urothelial cancer. Each CDR3 is given with its conserved first and last residue. Each record gives: D gene, clone size, J gene, V gene, CDR3 DNA, CDR3 protein. D genes are given only for firm matches. Not all rows give a size; the values are once, few, many and, for expanded clones, a class.

>NA|NA|TRBJ1-4|TRBV29-1
TGCAGCGTGGAGGAGGAGGGAACTAATGAAAAACTGTTTTTT
CSVEEEGTNEKLFF
>NA|NA|TRBJ1-2|TRBV28
TGTGCCAGCAGTATCTTCCGGGACAATGACTATGGCTACACCTTC
CASSIFRDNDYGYTF
>NA|NA|TRBJ2-5|TRBV7-9
TGTGCCAGCAGCCCGTGGAGTAAACAAGAGACCCAGTACTTC
CASSPWSKQETQYF
>TRBD2|NA|TRBJ2-3|TRBV11-1
TGTGCCAGCAGCTTCTCCGCCGGCGGGAGGACAGATACGCAGTATTTT
CASSFSAGGRTDTQYF
>TRBD2|NA|TRBJ2-7|TRBV7-9
TGTGCCAGCAGCTTAGTAGCGGGAGGCTACGAGCAGTACTTC
CASSLVAGGYEQYF
>TRBD1|NA|TRBJ2-7|TRBV27
TGTGCCAGCAGTTTAACCCGACAGGGGGACGAGCAGTACTTC
CASSLTRQGDEQYF
>TRBD2|NA|TRBJ2-3|TRBV30
TGTGCCTGGAGGGGGGGACTAGCGGGTGGCACAGATACGCAGTATTTT
CAWRGGLAGGTDTQYF
>TRBD1|NA|TRBJ1-1|TRBV6-5
TGTGCCAGCAGTCCCAGACAGGGAAACACTGAAGCTTTCTTT
CASSPRQGNTEAFF
>TRBD2|few|TRBJ2-1|TRBV28
TGTGCCAGCAGTTTAAGGAGCGGGAGAGTGTTCGATGAGCAGTTCTTC
CASSLRSGRVFDEQFF
>TRBD1|NA|TRBJ2-1|TRBV2
TGTGCCAGCACTAGGGACAGTGACAATGAGCAGTTCTTC
CASTRDSDNEQFF
>TRBD1|NA|TRBJ1-1|TRBV28
TGTGCCATGAAACAGGGGTCTGACACTGAAGCTTTCTTT
CAMKQGSDTEAFF